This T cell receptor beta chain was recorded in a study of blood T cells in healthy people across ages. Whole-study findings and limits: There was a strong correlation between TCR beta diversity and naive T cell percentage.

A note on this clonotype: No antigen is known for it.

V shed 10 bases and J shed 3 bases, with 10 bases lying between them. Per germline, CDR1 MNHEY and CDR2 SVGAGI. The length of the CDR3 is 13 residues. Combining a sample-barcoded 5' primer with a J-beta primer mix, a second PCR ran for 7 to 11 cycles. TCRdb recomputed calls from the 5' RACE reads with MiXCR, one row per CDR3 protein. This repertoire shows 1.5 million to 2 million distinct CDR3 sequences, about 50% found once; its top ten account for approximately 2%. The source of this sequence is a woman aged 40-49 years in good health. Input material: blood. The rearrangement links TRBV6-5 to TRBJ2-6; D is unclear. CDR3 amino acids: CATSSGGANVLTF. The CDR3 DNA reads TGTGCCACTTCTTCGGGTGGGGCCAACGTCCTGACTTTC.